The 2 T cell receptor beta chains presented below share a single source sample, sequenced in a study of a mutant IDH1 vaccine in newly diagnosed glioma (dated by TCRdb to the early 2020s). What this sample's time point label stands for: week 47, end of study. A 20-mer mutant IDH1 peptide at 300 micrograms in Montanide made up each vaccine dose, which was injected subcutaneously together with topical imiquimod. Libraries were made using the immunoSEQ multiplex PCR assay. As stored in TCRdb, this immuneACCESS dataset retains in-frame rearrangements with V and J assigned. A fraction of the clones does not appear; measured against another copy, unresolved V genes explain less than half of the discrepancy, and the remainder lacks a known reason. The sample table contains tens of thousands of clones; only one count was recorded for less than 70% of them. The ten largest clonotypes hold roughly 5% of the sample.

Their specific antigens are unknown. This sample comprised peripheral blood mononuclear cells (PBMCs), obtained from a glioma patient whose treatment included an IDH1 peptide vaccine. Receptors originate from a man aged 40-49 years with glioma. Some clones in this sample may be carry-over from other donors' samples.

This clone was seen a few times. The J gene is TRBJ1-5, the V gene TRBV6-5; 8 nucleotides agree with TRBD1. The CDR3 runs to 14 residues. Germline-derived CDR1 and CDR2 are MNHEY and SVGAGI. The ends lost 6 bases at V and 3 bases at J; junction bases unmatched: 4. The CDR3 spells CASRRTGTNQPQHF. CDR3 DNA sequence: TGTGCCAGCAGGCGGACAGGGACCAATCAGCCCCAGCATTTT.

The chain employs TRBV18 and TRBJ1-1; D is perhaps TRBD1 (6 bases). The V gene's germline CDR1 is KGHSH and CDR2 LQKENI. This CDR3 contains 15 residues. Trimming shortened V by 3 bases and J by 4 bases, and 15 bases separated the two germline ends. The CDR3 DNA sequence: TGTGCCAGCTCACCTTCCTTAGGGGGGAGCACTGAAGCTTTCTTT. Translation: CASSPSLGGSTEAFF.